The 23 T cell receptor beta chains reported below all come from one sample, sequenced in a study of blood T cell repertoires in COVID-19 (dated by TCRdb to 2019 to 2021). The library was generated by the immunoSEQ multiplex PCR assay. TCRdb re-hosts the immuneACCESS table, in-frame sequences only. Its copies lack some clones; in the studies checked, an unresolved V gene accounts for under half of them, and the cause for the rest is not known. The sample has a few hundred thousand clones on record, about 88% of them singletons. 3.6% of the sample goes to the ten largest clones. Sequencing used peripheral blood. The receptors derive from a man younger than 30 with active or convalescent COVID-19.

The rearrangement uses TRBV5-1 and TRBJ1-1; no clear D. This CDR3 spans 16 amino acids. Germline assignment: CDR1 SGHRS and CDR2 YFSETQ. Trimming stripped 3 bases from V and 2 bases from J, with 17 bases between. CDR3 sequence: CASSSLVMGDNTEAFF. DNA for the CDR3: TGCGCCAGCAGCTCGTTAGTAATGGGAGATAACACTGAAGCTTTCTTT.

The chain recombines TRBV11-2 with TRBJ2-7; 10 positions match TRBD1. Germline assignment: CDR1 SGHAT and CDR2 FQNNGV. V shed 4 bases, J shed 4 bases, and the junction held 7 bases outside the gene matches. The CDR3 is 15 residues long. The CDR3 reads CASSSSSGQGYEQYF. As DNA, the CDR3 is TGTGCCAGCAGCTCTTCTTCGGGACAGGGGTACGAGCAGTACTTC. The variable domain in full, completed from reference TRBV11-2 and TRBJ2-7, reads EAGVAQSPRYKIIEKRQSVAFWCNPISGHATLYWYQQILGQGPKLLIQFQNNGVVDDSQLPKDRFSAERLKGVDSTLKIQPAKLEDSAVYLCASSSSSGQGYEQYFGPGTRLTVT.

V usage is TRBV30 and J usage is TRBJ2-7, with 10 bases lining up with TRBD1. Germline CDR1 GTSNPN, CDR2 SVGIG (reference sequence). V lost 2 bases and J lost 6; bases outside the gene matches: 7. There are 14 residues in the CDR3. CDR3 protein: CAWSTGTGAVEQYF. Here the CDR3 DNA reads TGTGCCTGGAGTACCGGGACAGGGGCCGTCGAGCAGTACTTC. The full variable domain, rest sourced from reference TRBV30 and TRBJ2-7, is SQTIHQWPATLVQPVGSPLSLECTVEGTSNPNLYWYRQAAGRGLQLLFYSVGIGQISSEVPQNLSASRPQDRQFILSSKKLLLSDSGFYLCAWSTGTGAVEQYFGPGTRLTVT.

The gene calls are TRBV30 and TRBJ1-4; maybe TRBD1 (6 bases). The CDR3 has 14 amino acids. V was pared by 5 bases and J by 0 bases, with 10 bases between. CDR1 and CDR2 from the germline V gene are GTSNPN and SVGIG (reference sequence). In DNA form, the CDR3 reads TGTGCCTGGGGGGGGCCATCAACTAATGAAAAACTGTTTTTT. Translating gives CAWGGPSTNEKLFF.

Here the CDR3 DNA reads TGTGCCAGCACCTTAAGGGGGGGGCCTCGAGAGACCCAGTACTTC. Translation: CASTLRGGPRETQYF. The chain employs TRBV6-5 and TRBJ2-5; tentative D call: TRBD2 (7 bases). This CDR3 spans 15 amino acids. Germline V gene data show CDR1 as MNHEY and CDR2 as SVGAGI. V lost 7 bases, J lost 4 bases, and 19 bases lay in between.

V and J are TRBV19 and TRBJ1-5, with D possibly being TRBD1 (5 bases). Germline loops: CDR1 LNHDA, CDR2 SQIVND (reference sequence). The CDR3 runs 14 residues. The V end lost 5 bases, the J end lost 4 bases, and 12 bases lay between the germline ends. The CDR3 DNA follows: TGTGCCAGTAGTTTGGGGGGTACAAATCAGCCCCAGCATTTT. As protein: CASSLGGTNQPQHF.

This chain links TRBV24-1 with TRBJ2-3, with TRBD2 identical over 12 bases. The CDR3 length is 16 residues. Germline CDR1 KGHDR, CDR2 SFDVKD. Unmatched junction bases numbered 8, after V lost 4 bases and J lost 7 bases. CDR3 amino acids: CATSDEGLAGSNTQYF. The CDR3 bases are TGTGCCACCAGTGACGAGGGACTAGCGGGTTCAAATACGCAGTATTTT.

V is TRBV7-9 and J is TRBJ1-4; D remains ambiguous. The CDR3 sequence is 12 residues long. V was cut by 3 bases and J by 7 bases, with 6 bases left in between. CDR1 and CDR2 (germline): SEHNR, FQNEAQ (reference sequence). Here the CDR3 reads CASSLGVEKLFF. The CDR3 DNA sequence: TGTGCCAGCAGCTTGGGCGTTGAAAAACTGTTTTTT. Drawing the rest from reference TRBV7-9 and TRBJ1-4, the complete variable domain is DTGVSQNPRHKITKRGQNVTFRCDPISEHNRLYWYRQTLGQGPEFLTYFQNEAQLEKSRLLSDRFSAERPKGSFSTLEIQRTEQGDSAMYLCASSLGVEKLFFGSGTQLSVL.

The sample holds one count of this clone. This chain connects TRBV7-6 to TRBJ2-3; TRBD1 might be the D (5 bases). V was shortened by 5 bases and J by 2 bases, with 14 bases between the two germline ends. This CDR3 has 15 amino acids. Germline CDR1 and CDR2: SGHVS and FNYEAQ. This CDR3 reads CASSPLDSYTDTQYF. In nucleotides, the CDR3 is TGTGCCAGCAGCCCCTTAGACAGCTACACAGATACGCAGTATTTT.

This chain joins TRBV30 and TRBJ2-3, with 7 nucleotides matching TRBD1. Germline-derived CDR1 and CDR2 are GTSNPN and SVGIG (reference sequence). The CDR3 totals 14 residues. Trimming at V came to 7 bases and at J to 2 bases, leaving 9 bases not matched to a gene. This chain's CDR3 is CASDWDSYTDTQYF. CDR3 bases: TGTGCCTCCGACTGGGACAGCTACACAGATACGCAGTATTTT. The whole variable domain, remainder taken from reference TRBV30 and TRBJ2-3, is SQTIHQWPATLVQPVGSPLSLECTVEGTSNPNLYWYRQAAGRGLQLLFYSVGIGQISSEVPQNLSASRPQDRQFILSSKKLLLSDSGFYLCASDWDSYTDTQYFGPGTRLTVL.

Comment on this clone: A much more abundant neighbour one base away suggests this may be a read error. The J gene is TRBJ2-1, the V gene TRBV9; 9 nucleotides line up with TRBD2. The J segment lost 0 bases and the V segment lost 4 bases, leaving 2 bases of the junction unmatched. The CDR3 is 15 amino acids. Germline lookup yields CDR1 SGDLS and CDR2 YYNGEE. In DNA form, the CDR3 reads TGTGCCAGCAGCTCTAGCGGGATCTCCTACAATGAGCAGTTCTTC. Its translation: CASSSSGISYNEQFF.

The chain combines TRBV7-2 with TRBJ2-7, with TRBD2 identical over 12 bases. Germline assignment: CDR1 SGHTA and CDR2 FQGNSA. The length of the CDR3 is 19 residues. V was clipped by 6 bases and J by 4 bases; unmatched bases: 19. The CDR3 DNA reads as TGTGCCAGCAGTTGGGCTAGCGGGAGGGGGCAGTTAGGAGCTTACGAGCAGTACTTC. This encodes CASSWASGRGQLGAYEQYF.

The chain uses TRBV11-3 and TRBJ2-7, with D perhaps matching TRBD2 (6 bases). The germline CDR1 and CDR2 sequences are SGHNT and YENEEA. With 0 bases removed from V and 3 bases from J, the gap between germline ends came to 21 bases. CDR3 length: 18 amino acids. Here the CDR3 DNA reads TGTGCCAGCAGCTTAGAGGCGGGATCCACGGCAGCCAACTACGAGCAGTACTTC. It specifies CASSLEAGSTAANYEQYF.

This chain joins TRBV14 and TRBJ2-7; D gene unclear. Germline V gives CDR1 SGHDN, CDR2 FVKESK. V lost 1 base, J lost 5 bases, and 9 bases lay in between. The CDR3 sequence is 13 residues long. Here the CDR3 reads CASSQALPNEQYF. CDR3 bases: TGTGCCAGCAGCCAAGCACTACCAAACGAGCAGTACTTC.

The V gene is TRBV27, the J gene TRBJ1-5; no firm D call. This CDR3 spans 13 amino acids. The V end lost 6 bases, the J end lost 3 bases, and 9 bases lay between the germline ends. The germline V gene has CDR1 MNHEY and CDR2 SMNVEV (reference sequence). The CDR3 nucleotides read TGTGCCAGCAGCCTGGAGGCCAATCAGCCCCAGCATTTT. Amino acids: CASSLEANQPQHF.

The chain has TRBV7-2 and TRBJ2-3; tentatively, D is TRBD2 (5 bases). Germline V gene lookup returns CDR1 SGHTA and CDR2 FQGNSA. V shed 4 bases and J shed 8 bases, with 16 bases lying between them. The CDR3 totals 14 residues. CDR3 nucleotide sequence: TGTGCCAGCAGCTCCCCCCAGAGGGTGGGTACGCAGTATTTT. Translating it yields CASSSPQRVGTQYF.

This clone has a handful of counts. The gene calls are TRBV12-3 or TRBV12-4 and TRBJ1-2, with a weak D call TRBD1 (6 bases). The CDR3 extends over 13 amino acids. V was trimmed by 3 bases and J by 8 bases, leaving 13 bases between them. CDR3 sequence reads: CASSLAGGGGYTF. Written as DNA, the CDR3 is TGTGCCAGCAGTTTGGCGGGCGGGGGCGGCTACACCTTC.

The J gene is TRBJ2-1, the V gene TRBV7-2, with 10 bases aligning to TRBD1. Germline V gene data show CDR1 as SGHTA and CDR2 as FQGNSA. Germline trimming cut 3 bases from V and 3 bases from J; bases unmatched to any gene: 2. This CDR3 contains 15 residues. CDR3 in amino acids: CASSLGQGFYNEQFF. The DNA of the CDR3 is TGTGCCAGCAGCTTGGGACAGGGGTTCTACAATGAGCAGTTCTTC.

The CDR3 DNA is TGTGCCAGCAGTTTTTCAGGGTCCGAGCAGTACTTC. Its translation: CASSFSGSEQYF. This chain joins TRBV12-3 or TRBV12-4 and TRBJ2-7, with D perhaps TRBD1 (5 bases). This CDR3 region has 12 residues. V was shortened by 3 bases and J by 6 bases, with 9 bases between the two germline ends.

This CDR3 is CASSLVLADKRETQYF. The CDR3 nucleotides are TGTGCCAGCAGCTTGGTTCTAGCGGACAAGAGGGAGACCCAGTACTTC. The chain joins TRBV5-6 to TRBJ2-5; 7 positions match TRBD2. The V gene's germline CDR1 is SGHDT and CDR2 YYEEEE. CDR3 length equals 16 residues. Germline trimming cut 0 bases from V and 5 bases from J; bases unmatched to any gene: 10.

The chain employs TRBV7-2 and TRBJ2-1, with TRBD1 matching 11 bases. V was pared by 3 bases and J by 7 bases, with 5 bases of the junction left unmatched. The CDR3 has 15 residues. In germline, CDR1 is SGHTA, CDR2 FQGNSA. CDR3 bases: TGTGCCAGCAGCTTTGTAGGACAGGGGGCTAATGAGCAGTTCTTC. It codes for CASSFVGQGANEQFF.

V is TRBV4-2 and J is TRBJ2-1; a weak D match, TRBD1 (6 bases). CDR1 and CDR2 (germline): LGHNA, YNFKEQ. Trimming cost V 2 bases and J 7 bases, with 12 bases left between them. The CDR3 spans 14 residues. CDR3 sequence reads: CASSQSPQGNEQFF. The CDR3 nucleotides read TGTGCCAGCAGCCAATCCCCGCAGGGGAATGAGCAGTTCTTC.

The chain uses TRBV10-3 and TRBJ1-2, with a possible D match to TRBD1 (5 bases). Trimming removed 4 bases at V and 0 bases at J, with 9 bases between. This CDR3 spans 14 amino acids. Per the germline V gene, CDR1 is ENHRY and CDR2 is SYGVKD. The CDR3 region is CAISVDRANYGYTF. The CDR3 DNA reads as TGTGCCATCAGTGTAGACAGAGCTAACTATGGCTACACCTTC.